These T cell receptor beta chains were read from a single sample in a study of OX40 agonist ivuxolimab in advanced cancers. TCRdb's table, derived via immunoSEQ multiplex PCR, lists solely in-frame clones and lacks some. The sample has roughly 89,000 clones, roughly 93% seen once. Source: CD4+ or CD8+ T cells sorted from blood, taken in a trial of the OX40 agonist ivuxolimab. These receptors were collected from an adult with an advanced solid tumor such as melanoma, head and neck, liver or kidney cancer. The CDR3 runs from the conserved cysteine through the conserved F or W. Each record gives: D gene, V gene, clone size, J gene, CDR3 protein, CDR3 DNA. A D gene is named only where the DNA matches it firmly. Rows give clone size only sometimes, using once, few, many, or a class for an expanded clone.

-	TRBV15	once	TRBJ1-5	CATSRDIGGRDQPQHF	TGTGCCACCAGCAGAGATATTGGAGGGAGGGATCAGCCCCAGCATTTT
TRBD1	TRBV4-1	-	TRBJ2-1	CASSRAGQGYNEQFF	TGCGCCAGCAGCCGAGCGGGACAGGGCTACAATGAGCAGTTCTTC
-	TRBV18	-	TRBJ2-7	CASPSHEQYF	TGTGCCAGCCCTTCCCACGAGCAGTACTTC
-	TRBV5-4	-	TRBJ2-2	CASSLSPGEGAGELFF	TGTGCCAGCAGCTTGTCTCCGGGAGAAGGGGCCGGGGAGCTGTTTTTT
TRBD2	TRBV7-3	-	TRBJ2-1	CASSPGTSSNEQFF	TGTGCCAGCAGTCCAGGGACTAGCTCCAATGAGCAGTTCTTC
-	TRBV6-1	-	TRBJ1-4	CASSEAFQEKLFF	TGTGCCAGCAGTGAGGCCTTTCAGGAAAAACTGTTTTTT
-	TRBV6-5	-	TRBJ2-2	CASRRDTGELFF	TGTGCCAGCAGAAGGGACACCGGGGAGCTGTTTTTT
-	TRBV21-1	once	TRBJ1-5	CASSLGPTGNQPQHF	TGTGCCAGCAGCTTGGGCCCGACCGGCAATCAGCCCCAGCATTTT
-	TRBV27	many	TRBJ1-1	CASSSSPLMNTEAFF	TGTGCCAGCAGTTCCTCCCCCCTCATGAACACTGAAGCTTTCTTT
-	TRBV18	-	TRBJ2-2	CASSPGLWGTGELFF	TGTGCCAGCTCACCAGGCCTCTGGGGGACCGGGGAGCTGTTTTTT
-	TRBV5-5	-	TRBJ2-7	CASSLTARDFTYEQYF	TGTGCCAGCAGCTTGACAGCCCGGGACTTTACCTACGAGCAGTACTTC
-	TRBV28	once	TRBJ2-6	CASWSTGSGANVLTF	TGTGCCAGCTGGAGCACAGGGAGTGGGGCCAACGTCCTGACTTTC
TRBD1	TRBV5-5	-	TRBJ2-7	CASSLEDRGAYEQYF	TGTGCCAGCAGCTTGGAGGACAGGGGGGCCTACGAGCAGTACTTC
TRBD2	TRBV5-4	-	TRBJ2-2	CASSSEPGLAVNTGELFF	TGTGCCAGCAGCTCCGAACCAGGACTAGCGGTGAACACCGGGGAGCTGTTTTTT
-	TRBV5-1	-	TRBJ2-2	CASSADSSGTGELFF	TGCGCCAGCAGCGCTGACAGTTCGGGCACCGGGGAGCTGTTTTTT
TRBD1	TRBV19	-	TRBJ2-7	CASSSWGQGSYEQYF	TGTGCCAGTAGTAGCTGGGGACAGGGATCCTACGAGCAGTACTTC
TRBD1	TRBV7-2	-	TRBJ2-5	CASSLGGQRGETQYF	TGTGCCAGCAGCTTAGGGGGACAGAGGGGAGAGACCCAGTACTTC
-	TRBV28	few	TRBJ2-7	CASSLWASSYEQYF	TGTGCCAGCAGTTTATGGGCTAGCTCCTACGAGCAGTACTTC
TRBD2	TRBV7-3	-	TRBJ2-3	CASSPTSGGSGTQYF	TGTGCCAGCAGCCCAACTAGCGGGGGGAGTGGTACGCAGTATTTT
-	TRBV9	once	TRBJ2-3	CASSVAPLGDTQYF	TGTGCCAGCAGCGTAGCTCCCCTAGGGGATACGCAGTATTTT
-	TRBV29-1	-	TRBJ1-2	CSEKSYYGYTF	TGCAGCGAGAAGAGTTACTATGGCTACACCTTC
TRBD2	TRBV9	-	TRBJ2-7	CASSAAPSGRIYEQYF	TGTGCCAGCAGCGCGGCCCCTAGCGGGAGGATCTACGAGCAGTACTTC
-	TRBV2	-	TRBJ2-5	CASSVGGAIQETQYF	TGTGCCAGCAGTGTAGGAGGGGCCATACAAGAGACCCAGTACTTC
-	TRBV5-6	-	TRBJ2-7	CASSSAGTFSYEQYF	TGTGCCAGCAGCTCGGCCGGGACTTTCTCCTACGAGCAGTACTTC
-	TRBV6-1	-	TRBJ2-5	CASRGLVETQYF	TGTGCCAGCAGGGGGCTTGTGGAGACCCAGTACTTC
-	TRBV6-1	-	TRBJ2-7	CASSEAVLWAYF	TGTGCCAGCAGTGAAGCGGTTCTGTGGGCGTACTTC
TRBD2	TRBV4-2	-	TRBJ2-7	CASSQDWVAGGPGYEQYF	TGTGCCAGCAGCCAAGATTGGGTAGCGGGAGGGCCGGGTTACGAGCAGTACTTC
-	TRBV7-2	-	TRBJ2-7	CASSPPGREQYF	TGTGCCAGCAGCCCCCCGGGGAGGGAGCAGTACTTC